The 17 T cell receptor beta chains given below trace back to one sample, sequenced in a study of Graves' ophthalmopathy and Graves' hyperthyroidism. The sequenced template was RNA, covering the TCR beta CDR3 region. The library came from an HTBI-primed first-round RT-PCR and a second-round multiplex PCR. TCRdb recomputed calls from the multiplex PCR reads with MiXCR, one row per CDR3 protein. The sample lists about 500,000 distinct CDR3 sequences; 35% to 45% were seen once. Sequencing was done on a sample of peripheral blood or thyroid tissue (not recorded which). Every receptor here comes from an adult man with Graves' hyperthyroidism.

This clonotype was counted ten times or more. Germline is not matched at one junction end, which may reflect a read error. V usage is TRBV7-8 and J usage is TRBJ1-4, with D tentatively TRBD1 (6 bases). The CDR3 is 11 residues long. The V gene's germline CDR1 is SGHVS and CDR2 FQNEAQ. The CDR3 sequence: CASSDRQVLVF. Here the CDR3 DNA reads TGTGCCAGCAGCGACAGACAGGTGTTGGTTTTT.

This rearrangement joins TRBV10-3 to TRBJ2-2; weak D call: TRBD2 (5 bases). V lost 10 bases and J 8 bases, leaving 17 bases between the germline ends. The CDR3 loop spans 13 amino acids. CDR1 ENHRY and CDR2 SYGVKD come from the germline V gene. The CDR3 DNA reads TGTGCCAGCAGGATCACTAGAAGTGGGGAGCTGTTTTTT. Amino acids: CASRITRSGELFF.

With regard to this clonotype: This may stem from a read error, because a much larger clone lies one nucleotide away. The final CDR3 position lacks the conserved phenylalanine or tryptophan, pointing to a likely read error. The J gene is TRBJ1-1, the V gene TRBV7-3; D is possibly TRBD1 (5 bases). Trimming left V 5 bases short and J 5 bases short, with 15 bases between. Germline V lookup: CDR1 SGHTA, CDR2 FQGTGA. The length of the CDR3 is 14 residues. CDR3 sequence reads: CASSRVGGVTEAFL. CDR3 sequence (DNA): TGTGCCAGCAGCCGAGTGGGGGGTGTAACTGAAGCTTTCCTT.

This clonotype was seen ten or more times. The rearrangement links TRBV2 to TRBJ1-5; 10 bases line up with TRBD1. This CDR3 has 14 residues. From germline, CDR1 is SNHLY and CDR2 FYNNEI. Trimming cost V 4 bases and J 4 bases; bases outside gene matches: 1. The CDR3 DNA reads TGTGCCAGCAGTGGACAGGGGGCGAATCAGCCCCAGCATTTT. Translated, it gives CASSGQGANQPQHF.

This clonotype has a handful of counts. The genes are TRBV7-2 and TRBJ1-2; no firm D call. The CDR3 totals 13 residues. Germline V CDR1 and CDR2: SGHTA, FQGNSA. V dropped 5 bases and J dropped 8 bases, with 15 bases sitting between them. This CDR3 reads CASSPARGGGYTF. The CDR3, as DNA: TGTGCCAGCAGCCCAGCCCGGGGTGGAGGCTACACCTTC. The variable domain in full, with the rest retrieved from reference TRBV7-2 and TRBJ1-2, is GAGVSQSPSNKVTEKGKDVELRCDPISGHTALYWYRQSLGQGLEFLIYFQGNSAPDKSGLPSDRFSAERTGGSVSTLTIQRTQQEDSAVYLCASSPARGGGYTFGSGTRLTVV.

This clonotype came up a few times. Here the CDR3 reads CASGQKTGTGAGELFF. Here the CDR3 DNA reads TGCGCCAGCGGACAGAAAACCGGGACAGGTGCCGGGGAGCTGTTTTTT. V and J are TRBV5-1 and TRBJ2-2; 8 nucleotides agree with TRBD1. Germline loops: CDR1 SGHRS, CDR2 YFSETQ. V shed 7 bases and J 6 bases; nucleotides not matched to a gene: 14. This CDR3 is built from 16 residues.

This clonotype showed up just once. This chain uses TRBV7-2 with TRBJ1-6, with TRBD1 matching over 11 bases. V shed 5 bases and J 6 bases; nucleotides not matched to a gene: 6. The CDR3 sequence is 16 residues long. Germline CDR1 reads SGHTA; CDR2 reads FQGNSA. This chain's CDR3 is CASSAGQGAGNSPLHF. CDR3 bases: TGTGCCAGCAGCGCCGGACAGGGGGCTGGTAATTCACCCCTCCACTTT.

Only one count was recorded for this clonotype. The chain combines TRBV29-1 with TRBJ1-2; 9 nucleotides align to TRBD1. This CDR3 contains 12 residues. Germline CDR1 reads SQVTM; CDR2 reads ANQGSEA. The ends lost 8 bases at V and 5 bases at J; junction bases unmatched: 6. CDR3: CSSDRGMYGYTF. CDR3 bases: TGCAGCAGTGACAGGGGGATGTATGGCTACACCTTC.

At least ten counts were recorded for this clonotype. This chain links TRBV5-1 with TRBJ1-2; tentatively, D is TRBD1 (6 bases). Germline V gives CDR1 SGHRS, CDR2 YFSETQ. The CDR3 is 14 residues long. With 4 bases removed from V and 6 bases from J, the gap between germline ends came to 16 bases. CDR3 DNA sequence: TGCGCCAGCAGCCCAACATTTAACAGGGATGGCTACACCTTC. It is translated as CASSPTFNRDGYTF.

This clonotype was recorded many times. This rearrangement joins TRBV7-8 to TRBJ2-5, with TRBD2 identical over 12 bases. The CDR3 runs to 18 residues. Per the germline V gene, CDR1 is SGHVS and CDR2 is FQNEAQ. V lost 5 bases to trimming and J lost 1 base; unmatched junction nucleotides: 11. The DNA of the CDR3 is TGTGCCAGCAGCCCGGGGACTAGCGGGCACCCTATCCAAGAGACCCAGTACTTC. It yields the protein CASSPGTSGHPIQETQYF.

This clonotype was detected a few times. The gene calls are TRBV5-1 and TRBJ2-5; TRBD1 aligns across 7 bases. Germline CDR1 SGHRS, CDR2 YFSETQ. The V segment lost 0 bases and the J segment 1 base; nucleotides outside the gene matches: 3. The length of the CDR3 is 15 residues. The CDR3 DNA sequence: TGCGCCAGCAGCTTGGAGGGGGCGCCCCAAGAGACCCAGTACTTC. This sequence encodes CASSLEGAPQETQYF.

This clonotype was counted only a few times. The rearrangement joins TRBV20-1 to TRBJ2-6; the D is unclear. The CDR3 is 13 residues long. Germline CDR1 is DFQATT and CDR2 is SNEGSKA (reference sequence). The V and J ends lost 6 bases and 1 base respectively, with 7 bases between them. The CDR3 spells CSAKESGANVLTF. CDR3 nucleotides: TGCAGTGCGAAAGAATCTGGGGCCAACGTCCTGACTTTC.

This clonotype was observed many times. The rearrangement uses TRBV19 and TRBJ1-2, with D unclear. The CDR3 runs 16 residues. The V end lost 5 bases, the J end lost 4 bases, and 20 bases lay between the germline ends. Germline lookup yields CDR1 LNHDA and CDR2 SQIVND (reference sequence). CDR3 DNA: TGTGCCAGTAGTCCCTACGAAGGCCTCTGGGGCTATGGCTACACCTTC. This codes for CASSPYEGLWGYGYTF.

CDR3 residues: CSQDSAGFSPLHF. CDR3 coding DNA: TGCAGCCAGGACTCGGCAGGGTTTTCACCCCTCCACTTT. The chain employs TRBV29-1 and TRBJ1-6; TRBD1 might be the D (5 bases). The V gene lost 8 bases and the J gene lost 9 bases, with 17 bases spanning the gap. The CDR3 runs 13 residues. Germline V gene sequence: CDR1 SQVTM, CDR2 ANQGSEA. Complete variable domain (other parts from reference TRBV29-1 and TRBJ1-6): SAVISQKPSRDICQRGTSLTIQCQVDSQVTMMFWYRQQPGQSLTLIATANQGSEATYESGFVIDKFPISRPNLTFSTLTVSNMSPEDSSIYLCSQDSAGFSPLHFGNGTRLTVT.

This clonotype was seen repeatedly, ten times or more. This chain's CDR3 is CASSFGGSNEKLFF. CDR3 in DNA: TGTGCCAGCAGCTTCGGCGGGTCGAATGAAAAACTGTTTTTT. The chain carries TRBV7-9 and TRBJ1-4; D uncertain. Trimming stripped 3 bases from V and 5 bases from J, with 10 bases between. The CDR3 runs to 14 residues. Germline V gene sequence: CDR1 SEHNR, CDR2 FQNEAQ (reference sequence). The variable domain in full, with the rest retrieved from reference TRBV7-9 and TRBJ1-4, is DTGVSQNPRHKITKRGQNVTFRCDPISEHNRLYWYRQTLGQGPEFLTYFQNEAQLEKSRLLSDRFSAERPKGSFSTLEIQRTEQGDSAMYLCASSFGGSNEKLFFGSGTQLSVL.

On this clonotype itself: One junction end disagrees with the germline gene, perhaps due to a read error. The chain joins TRBV2 to TRBJ2-2; 9 nucleotides agree with TRBD2. This CDR3 contains 12 residues. Germline-derived CDR1 and CDR2 are SNHLY and FYNNEI. The CDR3: CASTWAGGEQFF. CDR3 sequence (DNA): TGTGCCAGCACATGGGCGGGGGGGGAGCAGTTTTTT.

This chain connects TRBV20-1 to TRBJ2-5, with TRBD1 as a possible D gene (5 bases). This CDR3 has 14 amino acids. Trimming stripped 6 bases from V and 5 bases from J, with 19 bases between. Germline CDR1 and CDR2: DFQATT and SNEGSKA (reference sequence). CDR3 loop: CSANWGTGLETQYF. CDR3 nucleotide sequence: TGCAGTGCCAATTGGGGTACAGGTTTGGAGACCCAGTACTTC.